The clone carrying this T cell receptor (beta chain) occurred once. Assay: immunoSEQ multiplex PCR; the TCRdb copy retains only in-frame clones and omits some. The sample lists tens of thousands of clones, around 93% occurring once. The CDR3 covers 15 residues. The germline V and J ends were trimmed by 2 bases and 0 bases, with 11 bases remaining between them. Germline assignment: CDR1 SGHTA and CDR2 FQGNSA. The data derive from a study of T cell changes during pregnancy in multiple sclerosis. The clonotype originates from a female donor with multiple sclerosis, enrolled in a pregnancy study. Sequencing used CD4+ T cells from peripheral blood mononuclear cells, obtained in the third trimester of pregnancy. The genes are TRBV7-2 and TRBJ2-7; D is possibly TRBD2 (6 bases). CDR3 amino acids: CASSLYGGASYEQYF. CDR3 DNA: TGTGCCAGCAGCTTATACGGCGGGGCCTCCTACGAGCAGTACTTC.